The count of the clone carrying this T cell receptor beta chain is one. Its target is unknown. The sample belongs to a study of vaccination effects on CD4 cells after COVID-19. Whole-study context: Post-vaccine sampling occurred a median 72 days after the second dose.

Expansion with viral peptide pools was applied to antigen-specific CD4+ T cells by the ViraFEST assay prior to sequencing. The culture ran for 10 days before CD4+ T cells were isolated. Participants got two doses of BNT162b2 or mRNA-1273 vaccine. None of these healthy vaccinees had been infected with SARS-CoV-2 before vaccination. Fresh IL-2-containing medium replaced half the medium on days 3 and 7. Findings and limits, study-wide: There were few convalescent patients in the study and no early post-infection timepoints.

The assay was immunoSEQ multiplex PCR, and TCRdb's table has in-frame clones only and misses some. The table lists 80,000 to 95,000 clones, under 80% of them singletons, with roughly 1.2% in the top ten. This TCR derives from a human donor who received a COVID-19 vaccine. This material consisted of CD4+ T cells from PBMCs cultured with HCoV-OC43 spike peptides, taken after COVID-19 vaccination. The sample's subset: HCoV-OC43 spike overlapping peptide pool stimulation.

CDR3 region: CASSQPGGTAFF. CDR3 bases: TGTGCCAGCAGCCAACCAGGGGGTACGGCTTTCTTT. V gene TRBV3-1 (or the pseudogene TRBV3-2) combines with J gene TRBJ1-1; TRBD1 agrees at 7 bases. The V and J ends lost 2 bases and 11 bases, in that order; junction bases with no gene match: 5. The CDR3 is 12 amino acids. In germline, CDR1 is LGHDT, CDR2 YNNKEL (reference sequence).